The subject of this entry is one T cell receptor beta chain. TCR beta libraries were prepared from cDNA with unique molecular identifiers. cDNA molecules numbering roughly 0.5 million came from around 0.96 to 9.9 million T cells. TCRdb used MiXCR to reprocess the PCR reads, holding one entry per CDR3 protein. Among 750,000 to 950,000 distinct CDR3 sequences, under 70% were seen once, and the ten largest hold 4.6%. These data come from a study of post-analysis software for immune sequencing data. Study information: Disease trajectories encompassed relapsing-remitting, secondary progressive and progressive-relapsing multiple sclerosis.

The sequencing input was blood. The clonotype originates from a girl between 10 and 17 years old with multiple sclerosis.

For the CDR3, the DNA is TGCGCCAGCAGCTTTCACAGTGACCGATCTTACAATGAGCAGTTCTTC. Translated: CASSFHSDRSYNEQFF. The chain joins TRBV5-1 to TRBJ2-1; D is unclear. The germline V gene encodes CDR1 SGHRS and CDR2 YFSETQ. V gave up 2 bases and J gave up 4 bases, with 16 bases separating them. CDR3 length: 16 residues.